One T cell receptor beta chain is described in this entry. No cognate antigen has been identified for it. Base qualities are not at hand, and no much larger clone is one base apart. The data belong to a study of early stage breast cancer tumors (dated by TCRdb to between 2016 and 2019). Regarding the complete study: Of the approximately 16 invasive breast tumors, about a dozen were found to be estrogen receptor-positive, progesterone receptor-positive and HER2-negative. Of the approximately twelve ER+/PR+/HER2- tumors, eight were classified as invasive ductal carcinomas and four as invasive lobular carcinomas. On average, each sample had roughly 9.7-fold read coverage. Across all samples, 2 million to 3 million templates representing nearly 1,100,000 unique clonotypes were detected. What the study reported, not specific to this receptor: Greater similarity was observed between blood and normal breast repertoires than between blood and tumor repertoires, and tumor was distinguished from normal in 14 of 16 patients when each tissue was compared with blood. About 2.7-fold higher T cell density and higher clonality were observed in tumors than in adjacent normal breast tissue. Chain pairing and functional markers such as CD4, CD8 and FOXP3 were not captured by bulk genomic DNA sequencing of unsorted cells. Because the cohort was small, a breakdown by tumor subtype could not be done. Enriched TCRB sequences shared across patients were mostly commonly generated sequences, unlikely to play an important role in the tumor microenvironment.

The study profiled bulk TCR beta-chain repertoires in matched peripheral blood, tumor and adjacent normal breast tissue taken from some 15 patients with early-stage breast cancer. Before surgery, 5-10 mL of whole blood was collected into EDTA tubes and then processed within 2 hours. Peripheral blood mononuclear cells were isolated by Ficoll-Paque centrifugation in SepMate-50 tubes. PBMCs were cryopreserved in aliquots of about 2 to 4.5 million cells in around 90% FBS with around 10% DMSO and kept in liquid nitrogen. Genomic DNA was extracted with the Qiagen AllPrep DNA/RNA Mini kit. Trimming removed 0 bases from V and 4 bases from J, leaving 10 bases between the germline ends. The germline V gene provides CDR1 SGHRS and CDR2 YFSETQ. From the cysteine through the phenylalanine, the CDR3 covers 14 amino acids. Only the CDR3 part of the read is kept: 42 bases, read in frame from the first base. Each sample was amplified in two independent genomic DNA replicates, using about 0.47 ug for blood and roughly 1.5 ug for tumor or normal breast. TCRB sequencing of genomic DNA was carried out with the ImmunoSeq Intro kit according to the manufacturer's instructions. For absolute quantification, the roughly 30-cycle multiplex PCR included proprietary primers along with spike-in control sequences. Single-end 150-bp reads were used to sequence an 87-bp fragment covering the CDR3 and the flanking V and J genes. Each lane of an Illumina MiSeq running version 3.0 chemistry carried seven multiplexed samples, with two replicates apiece. The original methods were these. The vendor's proprietary pipeline processed the raw data and merged both replicates into a single result for each sample. A clonotype was defined as productive rearrangements that share the same V-gene family, CDR3 amino acid sequence and J-gene segment. To compute clonality, the normalized Shannon entropy (Pielou evenness) of TCRB abundances was subtracted from 1. T cell density was estimated as total templates divided by the number of input cells, with the number of input cells inferred from the DNA input amount. Total repertoire diversity and clonality were estimated with Recon using default parameters. A clonotype counted as tumor-enriched if its abundance in tumor exceeded 0.1% and was at least 32-fold higher than its abundance in normal breast. This is the immuneACCESS table as TCRdb keeps it, with only in-frame sequences that have V and J called. A part of the clones is gone; compared with another copy, unresolved V genes explain less than half, and the rest is unexplained. The DNA gave D and trimming, while V, J and clone size come from that table. The sample data list roughly 30,000 clones, and about 80% of these were observed just once. Jointly, the top ten make up 12% of the sample.

The sequencing input was blood. This clonotype was sampled from a person aged 60 to 70 with breast cancer. Recombination connected TRBV5-1 to TRBJ1-2, with an unclear D gene assignment. Here is the DNA: TGCGCCAGCAGCTTGGAGTCTGGGCGCTATGGCTACACCTTC. This codes for CASSLESGRYGYTF. Outside the CDR3, residues come from the reference TRBV5-1 and TRBJ1-2 proteins, so the full variable domain is: KAGVTQTPRYLIKTRGQQVTLSCSPISGHRSVSWYQQTPGQGLQFLFEYFSETQRNKGNFPGRFSGRQFSNSRSEMNVSTLELGDSALYLCASSLESGRYGYTFGSGTRLTVV.